One sample yielded the 17 T cell receptor beta chains listed below, sequenced in a study of CD4 and CD8 cells across lung adenocarcinoma regions. Via MiXCR, TCRdb re-called the PCR reads, giving one row per CDR3 protein. This table holds under 20,000 distinct CDR3 sequences, approximately 50% found once. The sample comprised CD8+ T cells from the margin of a lung tumor. The receptor source for this set is a male donor with lung adenocarcinoma. The CD4 and CD8 labels of this study may be unreliable.

The chain carries TRBV11-3 and TRBJ2-7; D is unresolved. Per germline, CDR1 SGHNT and CDR2 YENEEA. Trimming cost V 1 base and J 3 bases, with 7 bases left between them. The CDR3 length is 13 residues. CDR3 coding DNA: TGTGCCAGCAGCTTAGGGGCAGTCTACGAGCAGTACTTC. Residues: CASSLGAVYEQYF.

This clonotype was picked up a small number of times. Without the conserved terminal phenylalanine or tryptophan, this CDR3 likely stems from a read error. It is unclear where the CDR3 begins or ends on the DNA, so no DNA is shown, and the CDR3 is as TCRdb lists it. The J gene is TRBJ2-5, the V gene TRBV15. The CDR3 is 8 amino acids in total, end residues counted. Germline CDR1 and CDR2: LNHNV and YYDKDF (reference sequence). The CDR3 spells CPPAKQQL.

This rearrangement joins TRBV6-1 to TRBJ2-3; D is perhaps TRBD2 (7 bases). The CDR3 contains 15 residues. Germline V gives CDR1 MNHNS, CDR2 SASEGT. V lost 11 bases to trimming and J lost 9 bases, with 27 bases between them. The CDR3 DNA follows: TGTGCCCGCTCCAAGGGGGGGCGAGCCGAAAACACGCAGTATTTT. As protein: CARSKGGRAENTQYF.

The CDR3 reads CASGSGSHNEQFF. CDR3 DNA: TGTGCCAGCGGTAGCGGGAGCCACAATGAGCAGTTCTTC. The V and J genes are TRBV6-1 and TRBJ2-1; 9 bases are a match to TRBD2. CDR1 MNHNS and CDR2 SASEGT come from the germline V gene. The CDR3 consists of 13 residues. J lost 5 bases, V lost 8 bases, and 4 bases had no gene match.

This clonotype was picked up one time. V usage is TRBV11-2 and J usage is TRBJ2-1; D might be TRBD2 (5 bases). TRBJ2-7 matches the DNA end more closely, so the J call is doubtful. The CDR3 consists of 13 residues. Germline V gene data show CDR1 as SGHAT and CDR2 as FQNNGV. The CDR3, as DNA: TGTGCCAGCAGCCCCGGACTGATGGGGGAGCAGTACTTC. Protein sequence: CASSPGLMGEQYF.

The table lists this clonotype with a few counts. The chain carries TRBV6-4 and TRBJ2-1; 12 bases agree with TRBD2. The CDR3 consists of 14 residues. Germline V gives CDR1 MRHNA, CDR2 SNTAGT. The junction had 6 bases not matched to a gene; V was cut back by 3 bases and J by 12 bases. The CDR3 DNA is TGTGCCAGCAGTGATGGGCTAGCGGGAGGGATGCAGTTCTTC. Protein product: CASSDGLAGGMQFF.

The V and J genes are TRBV11-3 and TRBJ2-3; 10 bases fit TRBD2. Looked up from germline, CDR1 is SGHNT and CDR2 is YENEEA. V was pared by 5 bases and J by 5 bases, with 4 bases of the junction left unmatched. The CDR3 is 14 residues long. CDR3 in DNA: TGTGCCAGCAGCCGACGACTAGCGGGAGATACGCAGTATTTT. It yields the protein CASSRRLAGDTQYF.

This clonotype was observed a few times. The chain carries TRBV4-2 and TRBJ2-5; the match to TRBD2 covers 10 bases. V shed 1 base and J 4 bases; nucleotides not matched to a gene: 6. The CDR3 has 16 residues. In germline, CDR1 is LGHNA, CDR2 YNFKEQ. For the CDR3, the DNA is TGTGCCAGCAGCCAAGGGAGCGGGAGGGCTGGAGAGACCCAGTACTTC. Protein sequence: CASSQGSGRAGETQYF.

This clonotype rates as medium-sized. The J gene is TRBJ2-3, the V gene TRBV6-5; unclear D gene. Germline V gene data show CDR1 as MNHEY and CDR2 as SVGAGI. Trimming took off 8 bases at V and 4 bases at J, with 16 bases between the two ends. There are 14 residues in the CDR3. CDR3 sequence reads: CASRGTARPDTQYF. CDR3 in DNA: TGTGCCAGCCGAGGCACGGCCCGCCCAGATACGCAGTATTTT.

The chain employs TRBV10-2 and TRBJ2-2, with unresolved D. Germline CDR1 is WSHSY and CDR2 is SAAADI. The CDR3 contains 13 residues. The V and J ends lost 3 bases and 6 bases respectively, with 8 bases between them. CDR3 amino acids: CASSDRGAGELFF. The CDR3 DNA is TGCGCCAGCAGTGACCGTGGCGCCGGGGAGCTGTTTTTT.

The chain recombines TRBV5-1 with TRBJ2-1; 12 nucleotides agree with TRBD2. V lost 4 bases, J lost 8 bases, and 10 bases stayed unmatched. From germline, CDR1 is SGHRS and CDR2 YFSETQ. The CDR3 sequence is 16 residues long. CDR3 DNA: TGCGCCAGCAGCAGCTTGCCGAGACTAGCGGGAGATGAGCAGTTCTTC. Its protein is CASSSLPRLAGDEQFF.

This clonotype was seen a handful of times. The chain carries TRBV3-1 and TRBJ1-6; TRBD1 aligns across 7 bases. V lost 4 bases to trimming and J lost 9 bases; unmatched junction nucleotides: 6. Germline CDR1 and CDR2: LGHDT and YNNKEL (reference sequence). This CDR3 region has 14 residues. CDR3 DNA sequence: TGTGCCAGCAGCCCTGGGACAGTGGTTTCACCCCTCCACTTT. Translating it yields CASSPGTVVSPLHF.

This clonotype is classed as medium-sized. The chain has TRBV10-1 and TRBJ2-1, with a tentative D call TRBD1 (6 bases). Trimming took 4 bases from V and 7 from J, leaving 20 bases between them. This CDR3 has 16 residues. Germline assignment: CDR1 WNHNN and CDR2 SYGVQD (reference sequence). The DNA of the CDR3 is TGCGCCAGCAGTGGGACAGTCGATCAAGGGCCTAATGAGCAGTTCTTC. Translation gives CASSGTVDQGPNEQFF.

Note on this clonotype: An end of the junction differs from the germline gene, which may be a read error. The V and J genes are TRBV6-2 or TRBV6-3 and TRBJ2-4; D perhaps matches TRBD2 (6 bases). The germline V gene has CDR1 MNHEY and CDR2 SVGEGT. The CDR3 runs 15 residues. In nucleotides, the CDR3 is TGTGCCAGCAGTTCGGGGGTGAGAGCCACAAACATTCAGTACTTC. The encoded protein is CASSSGVRATNIQYF.

This clonotype is medium-sized (0.01 to 0.1%) within its sample. The chain recombines TRBV6-1 with TRBJ2-1, with 9 bases matching TRBD2. In germline, CDR1 is MNHNS, CDR2 SASEGT. CDR3 length: 14 residues. The J segment lost 7 bases and the V segment lost 4 bases, leaving 5 bases of the junction unmatched. Here the CDR3 DNA reads TGTGCCAGCAGTGTTAGCGGGGGCCGGAATGAGCAGTTCTTC. Protein sequence: CASSVSGGRNEQFF.

This clonotype has only one observation. Being one base from a much bigger clone, this may be a read error. V is TRBV12-3 or TRBV12-4 and J is TRBJ2-1; possibly TRBD2 for D (6 bases). Trimming took 7 bases from V and 13 from J, leaving 14 bases between them. The CDR3 runs 11 residues. The CDR3 nucleotides read TGTGCCAGCACCTCGGGAGAGACCCAGTTCTTC. Its protein is CASTSGETQFF.

A remark on this clonotype: Its ends do not fully match the called genes, so a read error is possible. This sequence joins TRBV6-1 and TRBJ2-3; TRBD1 or TRBD2 may be the D gene (7 bases each). CDR1 and CDR2 (germline): MNHNS, SASEGT. The CDR3 is made up of 14 amino acids. The chain's CDR3 is CGSRGAGAGNTQYF. CDR3 coding DNA: TGTGGCAGCAGGGGGGCGGGAGCGGGAAACACGCAGTATTTC.